The 27 T cell receptor beta chains reported below all come from one sample, sequenced in a study of immune cell composition in non-small cell lung cancer. Sequencing used immunoSEQ multiplex PCR; TCRdb keeps in-frame clones, though not all of them. Of around 3,000 clones in the sample, over 60% were seen once. The specimen was lung tumor tissue. Receptor source: a human donor with non-small cell lung cancer.

V usage is TRBV15 and J usage is TRBJ2-2, with 14 bases that match TRBD2. Germline V gene data show CDR1 as LNHNV and CDR2 as YYDKDF (reference sequence). This CDR3 is 16 amino acids long. With V trimmed by 3 bases and J by 9 bases, 6 bases remained unmatched. The CDR3 loop is CATSRSTSGGARELFF. The CDR3 DNA follows: TGTGCCACCAGCAGGTCGACTAGCGGGGGGGCCCGGGAGCTGTTTTTT.

This chain uses TRBV2 with TRBJ2-7; D gene unclear. CDR3 length: 13 amino acids. Trimming stripped 8 bases from V and 3 bases from J, with 14 bases between. Germline V gives CDR1 SNHLY, CDR2 FYNNEI. As DNA, the CDR3 is TGTGCCAGCCATTTCTATAAGAACTACGAGCAGTACTTC. Translation: CASHFYKNYEQYF.

The chain carries TRBV30 and TRBJ2-5; tentative D call: TRBD1 (7 bases). The V end was cut by 4 bases, the J end by 4 bases, with 16 bases between. CDR1 GTSNPN and CDR2 SVGIG come from the germline V gene (reference sequence). The CDR3 is 14 amino acids. The CDR3 loop reads CAWNFGGGIETQYF. The CDR3 nucleotides are TGTGCCTGGAACTTTGGAGGGGGCATAGAGACCCAGTACTTC.

This clone was picked up a small number of times. The chain joins TRBV13 to TRBJ1-6; 9 nucleotides align to TRBD1. The trim removed 3 bases at V and 10 bases at J, leaving 7 bases unmatched. Per the germline V gene, CDR1 is PRHDT and CDR2 is FYEKMQ (reference sequence). The CDR3 runs 15 residues. The DNA for the CDR3 is TGTGCCAGCAGCTTGGGACAGGGCCATCTCTCACCCCTCCACTTT. Translated: CASSLGQGHLSPLHF.

The rearrangement joins TRBV30 to TRBJ1-5; 10 nucleotides line up with TRBD1. The CDR3 contains 13 residues. CDR1 is GTSNPN and CDR2 is SVGIG in the germline V gene (reference sequence). With V trimmed by 5 bases and J by 7 bases, 5 bases remained unmatched. The CDR3 reads CAWSGTGAQPQHF. In DNA, the CDR3 is TGTGCCTGGTCCGGGACAGGGGCACAGCCCCAGCATTTT.

The rearrangement uses TRBV5-4 and TRBJ2-3; maybe TRBD2 (6 bases). The V end was cut by 6 bases, the J end by 1 base, with 12 bases between. CDR1 is SGHNT and CDR2 is YYREEE in the germline V gene (reference sequence). The CDR3 loop spans 14 amino acids. The CDR3 loop reads CASTNGGGTDTQYF. DNA for the CDR3: TGTGCCAGCACCAACGGGGGTGGCACAGATACGCAGTATTTT.

This rearrangement joins TRBV7-8 to TRBJ1-1; 10 bases align to TRBD1. Germline CDR1 and CDR2: SGHVS and FQNEAQ. The CDR3 totals 14 residues. V was clipped by 6 bases and J by 8 bases; unmatched bases: 9. CDR3 amino acids: CASSLRDRGSEAFF. CDR3 sequence (DNA): TGTGCCAGCAGTCTCCGGGACAGGGGTTCGGAAGCTTTCTTT.

The genes are TRBV7-3 and TRBJ2-3, with 13 bases matching TRBD2. CDR3 length: 18 amino acids. Germline assignment: CDR1 SGHTA and CDR2 FQGTGA. V shed 2 bases, J shed 2 bases, and the junction held 7 bases outside the gene matches. For the CDR3, the DNA is TGTGCCAGCAGCTTACAAGGGACTAGCGGGATATTCACAGATACGCAGTATTTT. Its translation: CASSLQGTSGIFTDTQYF.

The chain combines TRBV11-2 with TRBJ1-1; D possibly corresponds to TRBD1 (5 bases). V dropped 5 bases and J dropped 0 bases, with 10 bases sitting between them. CDR1 is SGHAT, CDR2 FQNNGV, per germline. CDR3 length equals 14 residues. The CDR3 loop is CASSKGLVNTEAFF. CDR3 nucleotide sequence: TGTGCCAGCAGCAAGGGGCTGGTGAACACTGAAGCTTTCTTT. Complete variable domain (other parts from reference TRBV11-2 and TRBJ1-1): EAGVAQSPRYKIIEKRQSVAFWCNPISGHATLYWYQQILGQGPKLLIQFQNNGVVDDSQLPKDRFSAERLKGVDSTLKIQPAKLEDSAVYLCASSKGLVNTEAFFGQGTRLTVV.

The chain joins TRBV7-9 to TRBJ2-2; the D gene is possibly TRBD1 (5 bases). Germline CDR1 SEHNR, CDR2 FQNEAQ (reference sequence). This CDR3 has 14 amino acids. V shed 4 bases and J shed 4 bases, with 10 bases lying between them. CDR3 protein: CASSSGLSTGELFF. In nucleotides, the CDR3 is TGTGCCAGCAGCTCAGGGTTGAGCACCGGGGAGCTGTTTTTT.

J is TRBJ1-2 and V is TRBV11-3, with 9 bases lining up with TRBD1. V lost 3 bases, J lost 7 bases, and 9 bases stayed unmatched. Germline CDR1 reads SGHNT; CDR2 reads YENEEA. The CDR3 is 15 amino acids. The CDR3 protein is CASSFLTGGSGGYTF. The CDR3 nucleotides read TGTGCCAGCAGCTTCCTTACAGGGGGCTCGGGTGGCTACACCTTC.

The rearrangement uses TRBV11-3 and TRBJ2-7; D is undetermined. The V and J ends lost 5 bases and 2 bases respectively, with 10 bases between them. CDR3 length equals 13 residues. Germline CDR1 and CDR2: SGHNT and YENEEA. The chain's CDR3 is CASSTINPYEQYF. The CDR3 region has the DNA TGTGCCAGCAGCACAATTAATCCCTACGAGCAGTACTTC.

This clone has just one count. The rearrangement links TRBV9 to TRBJ1-6; D unclear. Germline V gene data show CDR1 as SGDLS and CDR2 as YYNGEE. This CDR3 has 15 residues. Trimming shortened V by 7 bases and J by 0 bases, and 11 bases separated the two germline ends. The CDR3 reads CASGPKSSYNSPLHF. The DNA of the CDR3 is TGTGCCAGCGGGCCAAAGAGCTCCTATAATTCACCCCTCCACTTT. Based on the CDR3 plus reference TRBV9 and TRBJ1-6, the full variable domain is DSGVTQTPKHLITATGQRVTLRCSPRSGDLSVYWYQQSLDQGLQFLIQYYNGEERAKGNILERFSAQQFPDLHSELNLSSLELGDSALYFCASGPKSSYNSPLHFGNGTRLTVT.

By share, this clone counts as large. This chain joins TRBV7-9 and TRBJ2-7; TRBD1 matches at 7 bases. The junction had 11 bases not matched to a gene; V was cut back by 3 bases and J by 6 bases. The germline CDR1 and CDR2 sequences are SEHNR and FQNEAQ (reference sequence). The CDR3 is 15 amino acids. The CDR3 loop reads CASSLSETGSVEQYF. In DNA form, the CDR3 reads TGTGCCAGCAGCTTGTCCGAGACAGGGTCGGTCGAGCAGTACTTC.

The chain uses TRBV4-2 and TRBJ1-1; D possibly corresponds to TRBD1 (6 bases). V lost 0 bases, J lost 12 bases, and 23 bases lay in between. Germline CDR1 reads LGHNA; CDR2 reads YNFKEQ. The CDR3 has 16 residues. In DNA form, the CDR3 reads TGTGCCAGCAGCCAAGATCAAACGGGGAGTGGGGGCCGAACTTTCTTT. It is translated as CASSQDQTGSGGRTFF.

This chain connects TRBV28 to TRBJ2-7; TRBD1 matches 11 bases. Germline V gene sequence: CDR1 MDHEN, CDR2 SYDVKM. V lost 6 bases, J lost 4 bases, and 11 bases stayed unmatched. The CDR3 runs 16 residues. CDR3 protein: CASRLGTGGLEYEQYF. The CDR3 DNA reads as TGTGCCAGCAGGCTTGGGACAGGGGGACTGGAGTACGAGCAGTACTTC.

This clone turned up a few times. This chain links TRBV9 with TRBJ2-7; 9 bases match TRBD1. V was pared by 4 bases and J by 2 bases, with 7 bases of the junction left unmatched. Looked up from germline, CDR1 is SGDLS and CDR2 is YYNGEE. This CDR3 comprises 15 residues. As DNA, the CDR3 is TGTGCCAGCAGCATCGGACAGGGGACAGCCTACGAGCAGTACTTC. It yields the protein CASSIGQGTAYEQYF.

The chain recombines TRBV7-6 with TRBJ1-4; D might be TRBD1 (5 bases). The CDR3 is 16 amino acids. CDR1 and CDR2 from the germline V gene are SGHVS and FNYEAQ. Trimming took 5 bases from V and 4 from J, leaving 17 bases between them. The chain's CDR3 is CASSRQPRTSNEKLFF. For the CDR3, the DNA is TGTGCCAGCAGCCGACAGCCCAGGACGAGTAATGAAAAACTGTTTTTT.

The V call is TRBV4-1, the J call TRBJ2-4; 11 positions match TRBD2. The CDR3 is 19 residues long. Per germline, CDR1 MGHRA and CDR2 YSYEKL. Losses at the gene ends were 2 bases for V and 5 bases for J; bases not matched to a gene: 14. This CDR3 is CASSQLRGGPGLAENIQYF. CDR3 nucleotides: TGCGCCAGCAGCCAATTGCGGGGTGGGCCGGGACTAGCGGAAAACATTCAGTACTTC.

V and J are TRBV7-2 and TRBJ2-5; a possible D gene is TRBD1 (6 bases). The CDR3 covers 14 residues. Germline CDR1 reads SGHTA; CDR2 reads FQGNSA. V was shortened by 5 bases and J by 3 bases, with 13 bases between the two germline ends. The CDR3 coding sequence is TGTGCCAGCAGCACGACATGGACAGAAGAGACCCAGTACTTC. Protein sequence: CASSTTWTEETQYF.

This clone was seen a handful of times. The rearrangement links TRBV15 to TRBJ1-5; a weak D match, TRBD1 (5 bases). Trimming shortened V by 0 bases and J by 5 bases, and 11 bases separated the two germline ends. Germline CDR1 reads LNHNV; CDR2 reads YYDKDF (reference sequence). The CDR3 loop spans 15 amino acids. The CDR3 bases are TGTGCCACCAGCAGAGATGTCAGGGATGATCAGCCCCAGCATTTT. This encodes CATSRDVRDDQPQHF.

The chain employs TRBV6-5 and TRBJ1-6; 7 bases are shared with TRBD1. The ends lost 8 bases at V and 11 bases at J; junction bases unmatched: 15. CDR1 and CDR2 (germline): MNHEY, SVGAGI. The CDR3 is 15 residues long. The CDR3, as DNA: TGTGCCAGCCGGGGCCAGGGGGTAGGTTTGGCACCCCTCCACTTT. Translation: CASRGQGVGLAPLHF.

This chain joins TRBV11-1 and TRBJ2-1; 9 positions agree with TRBD2. Looked up from germline, CDR1 is SGHAT and CDR2 is FQDESV (reference sequence). The CDR3 has 17 amino acids. J lost 7 bases, V lost 1 base, and 11 bases had no gene match. DNA for the CDR3: TGTGCCAGCAGCTTAGAGTGGCGGGGGGGCCTGGATAATGAGCAGTTCTTC. Its translation is CASSLEWRGGLDNEQFF. Supplemented by reference TRBV11-1 and TRBJ2-1, the full variable domain reads EAEVAQSPRYKITEKSQAVAFWCDPISGHATLYWYRQILGQGPELLVQFQDESVVDDSQLPKDRFSAERLKGVDSTLKIQPAELGDSAMYLCASSLEWRGGLDNEQFFGPGTRLTVL.

This clone was observed once. This chain's CDR3 is CASSLESMNTEAFF. The CDR3 DNA reads TGTGCCAGCAGCTTGGAATCCATGAACACTGAAGCTTTCTTT. This rearrangement joins TRBV5-4 to TRBJ1-1; D is ambiguous. V gave up 0 bases and J gave up 0 bases, with 6 bases separating them. Germline loops: CDR1 SGHNT, CDR2 YYREEE (reference sequence). The CDR3 covers 14 residues.

The sample holds one count of this clone. The rearrangement links TRBV5-8 to TRBJ1-1, with a possible D match to TRBD1 (5 bases). Trimming shortened V by 5 bases and J by 6 bases, and 14 bases separated the two germline ends. Germline CDR1 SGHTS, CDR2 YDEGEE. This CDR3 has 13 residues. The CDR3 DNA is TGTGCCAGCAGGCCGTGGCAGGGCGCTGAAGCTTTCTTT. This translates into CASRPWQGAEAFF.

This chain joins TRBV1 and TRBJ2-7; the tabulated D call, TRBD1, remains unverified against the DNA. TRBV1 is a known pseudogene. The CDR3 has 11 amino acids. This chain's CDR3 is CTSSRGGEQYF. The CDR3 DNA reads as TGCACCAGCAGTAGAGGGGGAGAGCAGTACTTC.

This clone was observed a handful of times. The chain recombines TRBV2 with TRBJ1-6; 8 positions match TRBD1. The germline V gene encodes CDR1 SNHLY and CDR2 FYNNEI. There are 14 residues in the CDR3. Trimming cost V 5 bases and J 9 bases; bases outside gene matches: 6. CDR3 sequence reads: CASSLGQGGSPLHF. As DNA, the CDR3 is TGTGCCAGCAGTCTCGGACAGGGAGGTTCACCCCTCCACTTT. The complete variable domain, with remaining parts taken from reference TRBV2 and TRBJ1-6, reads EPEVTQTPSHQVTQMGQEVILRCVPISNHLYFYWYRQILGQKVEFLVSFYNNEISEKSEIFDDQFSVERPDGSNFTLKIRSTKLEDSAMYFCASSLGQGGSPLHFGNGTRLTVT.